The rows below give T cell receptor beta chains drawn from one sample of a study of T cells in Graves' hyperthyroidism and ophthalmopathy. TCRdb itself ran the multiplex PCR reads through MiXCR, one entry per CDR3 protein. The sample carries about 610,000 distinct CDR3 sequences, roughly 14% recorded once. Sequencing was done on a sample of blood. Every receptor here comes from a middle-aged woman with Graves' ophthalmopathy. Each CDR3 is given with its conserved first and last residue. A D gene is named only where the DNA matches it firmly. Only some rows state a clone size, as once, few, many or a class for expanded clones.

TRBV29-1	many	.	TRBJ1-2	CSVDGRGGYGYTF	TGCAGCGTTGACGGCAGGGGAGGATATGGCTACACCTTC
TRBV28	few	TRBD2	TRBJ2-3	CASSPQVAGGPPPTTDTQYF	TGTGCCAGCAGCCCCCAGGTAGCGGGAGGGCCCCCCCCCACCACAGATACGCAGTATTTT
TRBV10-3	many	TRBD2	TRBJ2-7	CAIQLGLAGEQYF	TGTGCCATTCAACTGGGACTAGCGGGTGAGCAGTACTTC
TRBV29-1	many	.	TRBJ1-1	CSVEEGGRTEAFF	TGCAGCGTTGAGGAGGGCGGGAGAACTGAAGCTTTCTTT
TRBV4-1	.	.	TRBJ2-6	CASSQIEGTGANVLTF	TGCGCCAGCAGCCAGATTGAGGGCACTGGGGCCAACGTCCTGACTTTC
TRBV19	many	.	TRBJ1-2	CASSRVPATNYGYTF	TGTGCCAGTAGTAGAGTTCCAGCAACTAACTATGGCTACACCTTC
TRBV24-1	many	.	TRBJ2-5	CATSDAAQETQYF	TGTGCCACCAGTGACGCAGCGCAAGAGACCCAGTACTTC
TRBV27	.	.	TRBJ2-5	CASSFSPSRVVSPETQYF	TGTGCCAGCAGTTTCTCCCCCTCTAGGGTAGTTTCTCCAGAGACCCAGTACTTC
TRBV19	many	.	TRBJ2-7	CASSIRGGSEQYF	TGTGCCAGTAGTATAAGAGGGGGGAGCGAGCAGTACTTC
TRBV7-6	few	TRBD1	TRBJ2-2	CASSINRGGELFF	TGTGCCAGCAGCATTAACAGGGGCGGGGAGCTGTTTTTT
TRBV6-2/TRBV6-3	many	.	TRBJ1-5	CASSQTGGLEQPQHF	TGTGCCAGCAGTCAGACGGGGGGGCTGGAGCAGCCCCAGCATTTT
TRBV12-3/TRBV12-4	many	.	TRBJ2-7	CASSPGRRSSYEQYF	TGTGCCAGCAGTCCCGGGCGGAGAAGCTCCTACGAGCAGTACTTC
TRBV6-5	many	.	TRBJ1-1	CASSYQGSEAFF	TGTGCCAGCAGTTACCAGGGGTCTGAAGCTTTCTTT